Shown below are 20 T cell receptor beta chains from a single sample sequenced in a study of beta chain features in type 1 diabetes. No cognate antigen is known for these TCRs. Every isolated RNA sample was fully reverse transcribed, so sequencing captured expressed TCRB transcripts. Some clones are missing from TCRdb's copy, which holds only in-frame ones; the method was immunoSEQ multiplex PCR. The table includes approximately 170,000 clones, 6% to 9% detected once. Study-wide points: Patients with Type 1 diabetes showed moderately but significantly shorter TCRB CDR3s in all four CD4+ subsets.

Sequenced material: central memory CD4+ T cells from blood. These receptors all stem from a man between 18 and 29 years old with type 1 diabetes.

This clone has at least ten counts. The chain links TRBV21-1 to TRBJ1-5; the table's D call TRBD1 went unverified against the DNA. TRBV21-1 represents a pseudogene. The CDR3 covers 15 residues. The CDR3 DNA sequence: TGTGCCAGCAGCAAAATCGGGACAGCAAATCAGCCCCAGCATTTT. Translation gives CASSKIGTANQPQHF.

This clone was recorded a few times. The J gene is TRBJ2-2, the V gene TRBV5-1; D is possibly TRBD2 (6 bases). The CDR3 covers 14 residues. The V and J ends lost 4 bases and 5 bases respectively, with 12 bases between them. The germline V gene encodes CDR1 SGHRS and CDR2 YFSETQ. CDR3 in DNA: TGCGCCAGCAGCCCGGGACTTTTAACCGGGGAGCTGTTTTTT. Residues: CASSPGLLTGELFF.

The chain is built from TRBV18 and TRBJ1-6; 11 nucleotides align to TRBD1. Germline lookup yields CDR1 KGHSH and CDR2 LQKENI. This CDR3 is built from 15 residues. V lost 4 bases, J lost 7 bases, and 3 bases stayed unmatched. The CDR3 here is CASSLGTGGNSPLHF. DNA for the CDR3: TGTGCCAGCTCACTAGGGACAGGGGGGAATTCACCCCTCCACTTT.

This clone has more than one count but fewer than ten. The chain combines TRBV7-2 with TRBJ2-7; 8 nucleotides agree with TRBD1. The CDR3 has 15 amino acids. V shed 3 bases, J shed 2 bases, and the junction held 6 bases outside the gene matches. CDR1 and CDR2 (germline): SGHTA, FQGNSA. The CDR3 DNA is TGTGCCAGCAGCTTCATCAGGGGGCGTACCTACGAGCAGTACTTC. Its translation: CASSFIRGRTYEQYF.

This clone was seen more than once but under ten times. The rearrangement joins TRBV4-2 to TRBJ2-3; the match to TRBD2 covers 16 bases. This CDR3 spans 16 amino acids. Germline V CDR1 and CDR2: LGHNA, YNFKEQ. The ends lost 4 bases at V and 4 bases at J; junction bases unmatched: 2. CDR3 in amino acids: CASSPGLAGGADTQYF. DNA of the CDR3: TGTGCCAGCAGCCCGGGACTAGCGGGAGGGGCAGATACGCAGTATTTT.

J is TRBJ1-2 and V is TRBV7-2, with unresolved D. V lost 1 base, J lost 7 bases, and 10 bases lay in between. The CDR3 spans 13 residues. Germline V gene sequence: CDR1 SGHTA, CDR2 FQGNSA. CDR3 nucleotides: TGTGCCAGCAGCTTAGGAGGGATCGGTGGCTACACCTTC. Its translation: CASSLGGIGGYTF. Combining the CDR3 with reference TRBV7-2 and TRBJ1-2 gives the whole variable domain GAGVSQSPSNKVTEKGKDVELRCDPISGHTALYWYRQSLGQGLEFLIYFQGNSAPDKSGLPSDRFSAERTGGSVSTLTIQRTQQEDSAVYLCASSLGGIGGYTFGSGTRLTVV.

The chain combines TRBV5-6 with TRBJ2-7, with TRBD2 matching over 12 bases. Germline CDR1 SGHDT, CDR2 YYEEEE. The CDR3 is 14 amino acids. The V gene end was trimmed by 4 bases and the J gene end by 4 bases; junction bases not matched to a gene: 3. CDR3 residues: CASSATSGRYEQYF. The CDR3 DNA sequence: TGTGCCAGCAGCGCAACTAGCGGGAGGTACGAGCAGTACTTC.

This clone appeared a few times. V gene TRBV5-1 combines with J gene TRBJ1-1; D is perhaps TRBD1 (6 bases). The V gene lost 2 bases and the J gene lost 0 bases, with 8 bases spanning the gap. Looked up from germline, CDR1 is SGHRS and CDR2 is YFSETQ. This CDR3 contains 14 residues. The DNA of the CDR3 is TGCGCCAGCAGCTTTGCAGGGGTGAACACTGAAGCTTTCTTT. Protein: CASSFAGVNTEAFF.

This clone was recorded a few times. V gene TRBV21-1 combines with J gene TRBJ1-3. TRBV21-1 constitutes a pseudogene. The CDR3 length is 16 residues. The CDR3 region is CASSNPSGGEGNTIYF. The CDR3 DNA reads TGTGCCAGCAGCAACCCCTCGGGGGGAGAAGGAAACACCATATATTTT.

The chain uses TRBV5-6 and TRBJ1-2; weak D call: TRBD1 (5 bases). Germline V CDR1 and CDR2: SGHDT, YYEEEE. The CDR3 is made up of 15 amino acids. Trimming left V 0 bases short and J 4 bases short, with 13 bases between. The CDR3 sequence: CASSLGDRNPYGYTF. The CDR3 bases are TGTGCCAGCAGCTTGGGAGACAGAAACCCCTATGGCTACACCTTC.

The genes are TRBV25-1 and TRBJ2-3, with no clear D. Trimming removed 5 bases from V and 6 bases from J, with 6 bases in between. The CDR3 is made up of 11 amino acids. Germline V gene lookup returns CDR1 MGHDK and CDR2 SYGVNS. CDR3 region: CASSSRDTQYF. In DNA form, the CDR3 reads TGTGCCAGCAGTTCCCGGGATACGCAGTATTTT.

This clone was counted between two and nine times. The V gene is TRBV28, the J gene TRBJ2-5; the D gene is possibly TRBD1 (6 bases). Looked up from germline, CDR1 is MDHEN and CDR2 is SYDVKM. The CDR3 length is 14 residues. Deletions cut 5 bases from V and 3 bases from J, with 13 bases between. The CDR3, as DNA: TGTGCCAGCAGTAATGGACAGAGCGAAGAGACCCAGTACTTC. Its protein is CASSNGQSEETQYF.

The rearrangement joins TRBV7-9 to TRBJ2-7; a weak D match, TRBD1 (5 bases). The V end lost 5 bases, the J end lost 7 bases, and 21 bases lay between the germline ends. The CDR3 extends over 15 amino acids. The germline gives CDR1 SEHNR, CDR2 FQNEAQ (reference sequence). CDR3 amino acids: CASSPAFQGAKEQYF. In DNA form, the CDR3 reads TGTGCCAGCAGCCCCGCCTTCCAAGGGGCTAAAGAGCAGTACTTC.

The table lists this clone with a few counts. The chain uses TRBV18 and TRBJ2-5, with unresolved D. The CDR3 length is 14 residues. Germline CDR1 and CDR2: KGHSH and LQKENI. Between the trimmed V and J ends, which lost 2 bases and 2 bases, there was a span of 9 bases. CDR3 sequence reads: CASSPSNSQETQYF. CDR3 sequence (DNA): TGTGCCAGCTCACCATCTAACAGTCAAGAGACCCAGTACTTC.

Comment on this clone: The same CDR3 arises from other DNA sequences in this sample as well. The chain combines TRBV29-1 with TRBJ1-2; TRBD1 is a possible D gene (5 bases). Per germline, CDR1 SQVTM and CDR2 ANQGSEA. CDR3 length: 14 amino acids. Trimming left V 4 bases short and J 2 bases short, with 14 bases between. CDR3 sequence: CSVAGRGRNYGYTF. The CDR3 nucleotides are TGCAGCGTTGCGGGACGGGGGAGGAACTATGGCTACACCTTC. Based on the CDR3 plus reference TRBV29-1 and TRBJ1-2, the full variable domain is SAVISQKPSRDICQRGTSLTIQCQVDSQVTMMFWYRQQPGQSLTLIATANQGSEATYESGFVIDKFPISRPNLTFSTLTVSNMSPEDSSIYLCSVAGRGRNYGYTFGSGTRLTVV.

This clone showed up just a few times. The chain is built from TRBV14 and TRBJ2-5; 15 nucleotides align to TRBD2. The CDR3 spans 16 residues. V lost 4 bases and J lost 5; bases outside the gene matches: 5. The germline V gene has CDR1 SGHDN and CDR2 FVKESK. CDR3 loop: CASSRTSGGALETQYF. The CDR3 DNA reads as TGTGCCAGCAGCCGGACTAGCGGGGGGGCTTTGGAGACCCAGTACTTC. The complete variable domain, with remaining parts taken from reference TRBV14 and TRBJ2-5, reads EAGVTQFPSHSVIEKGQTVTLRCDPISGHDNLYWYRRVMGKEIKFLLHFVKESKQDESGMPNNRFLAERTGGTYSTLKVQPAELEDSGVYFCASSRTSGGALETQYFGPGTRLLVL.

CDR3 DNA sequence: TGTGCCAGCAGGGGGGCAGGTCGTGGCTACACCTTC. Protein product: CASRGAGRGYTF. V is TRBV5-6 and J is TRBJ1-2; D might be TRBD1 (6 bases). This CDR3 has 12 amino acids. V gave up 5 bases and J gave up 7 bases, with 12 bases separating them. CDR1 is SGHDT, CDR2 YYEEEE, per germline.

Worth noting for this clone: In the same sample, other DNA sequences code for this CDR3. The chain couples TRBV19 to TRBJ1-5; no clear D gene. The CDR3 has 13 residues. Germline V CDR1 and CDR2: LNHDA, SQIVND (reference sequence). Trimming shortened V by 0 bases and J by 6 bases, and 6 bases separated the two germline ends. As DNA, the CDR3 is TGTGCCAGTAGTATAGATCTATTTCAGCCCCAGCATTTT. Translated: CASSIDLFQPQHF.

V and J are TRBV29-1 and TRBJ1-1; D is uncertain. This CDR3 is built from 10 residues. Germline assignment: CDR1 SQVTM and CDR2 ANQGSEA. CDR3 coding DNA: TGCAGTTTCCTAGACACTGAAGCTTTCTTT. Amino acid sequence: CSFLDTEAFF.

The chain has TRBV7-2 and TRBJ2-3; TRBD1 agrees at 7 bases. The V gene's germline CDR1 is SGHTA and CDR2 FQGNSA. V gave up 1 base and J gave up 4 bases; unmatched junction bases: 8. This CDR3 is 16 amino acids long. The CDR3 nucleotides read TGTGCCAGCAGCTTAGATAGGGGGCGGACCCCAGATACGCAGTATTTT. This gives the protein CASSLDRGRTPDTQYF. Variable domain in full (rest from reference TRBV7-2 and TRBJ2-3): GAGVSQSPSNKVTEKGKDVELRCDPISGHTALYWYRQSLGQGLEFLIYFQGNSAPDKSGLPSDRFSAERTGGSVSTLTIQRTQQEDSAVYLCASSLDRGRTPDTQYFGPGTRLTVL.